Listed here are 9 T cell receptor beta chains from one sample, sequenced in a study of T cell responses to AZD1222 COVID-19 vaccine. The repertoire was sequenced with immunoSEQ multiplex PCR; TCRdb's copy has only in-frame clones and lacks some. This table has 15,000 to 20,000 clones, roughly 80% appearing once. The sample consisted of peripheral blood, taken 28 days after the second AZD1222 dose. Every receptor here comes from an adult who received the AZD1222 COVID-19 vaccine.

The chain uses TRBV14 and TRBJ1-6; no definite D call. V gave up 6 bases and J gave up 9 bases, with 9 bases separating them. Germline CDR1 SGHDN, CDR2 FVKESK. The CDR3 has 12 amino acids. CDR3 protein: CASSKEGSPLHF. The CDR3 DNA follows: TGTGCCAGCAGTAAAGAGGGTTCACCCCTCCACTTT.

J is TRBJ2-1 and V is TRBV7-2; D may be TRBD2 (6 bases). The V end lost 5 bases, the J end lost 3 bases, and 14 bases lay between the germline ends. CDR1 is SGHTA, CDR2 FQGNSA, per germline. The CDR3 length is 15 residues. In nucleotides, the CDR3 is TGTGCCAGCAGCCGGGCCCCGGGACTCTACAATGAGCAGTTCTTC. Its translation: CASSRAPGLYNEQFF.

The gene calls are TRBV5-8 and TRBJ2-7, with D perhaps matching TRBD1 (6 bases). The V gene lost 0 bases and the J gene lost 5 bases, with 18 bases spanning the gap. Germline assignment: CDR1 SGHTS and CDR2 YDEGEE. The CDR3 extends over 16 amino acids. In nucleotides, the CDR3 is TGTGCCAGCAGCTTGGCGTTCCCACATGAGGGGGACGAGCAGTACTTC. Its protein is CASSLAFPHEGDEQYF. Full variable domain (rest looked up from reference TRBV5-8 and TRBJ2-7): EAGVTQSPTHLIKTRGQQATLRCSPISGHTSVYWYQQALGLGLQFLLWYDEGEERNRGNFPPRFSGRQFPNYSSELNVNALELEDSALYLCASSLAFPHEGDEQYFGPGTRLTVT.

The genes are TRBV5-1 and TRBJ1-2; 7 bases agree with TRBD1. The CDR3 covers 14 residues. J gave up 5 bases and V 2 bases, and 6 bases lay outside the gene matches. From germline, CDR1 is SGHRS and CDR2 YFSETQ. The CDR3 loop is CASSLGTEVYGYTF. CDR3 sequence (DNA): TGCGCCAGCAGCTTAGGGACAGAGGTTTATGGCTACACCTTC.

This chain links TRBV6-1 with TRBJ1-1; 7 positions agree with TRBD1. Germline assignment: CDR1 MNHNS and CDR2 SASEGT. The CDR3 is 13 amino acids. V shed 3 bases and J 4 bases; nucleotides not matched to a gene: 2. The CDR3: CASSDRGITEAFF. The DNA of the CDR3 is TGTGCCAGCAGTGACAGGGGGATCACTGAAGCTTTCTTT.

J is TRBJ1-1 and V is TRBV5-6; tentatively, D is TRBD1 (5 bases). The CDR3 has 12 amino acids. Germline CDR1 is SGHDT and CDR2 is YYEEEE. V lost 6 bases and J 1 base, leaving 7 bases between the germline ends. The CDR3 is CASNQGNTEAFF. The CDR3 coding sequence is TGTGCCAGCAACCAGGGGAACACTGAAGCTTTCTTT.

The gene calls are TRBV2 and TRBJ2-7; tentatively, D is TRBD2 (5 bases). Trimming took 6 bases from V and 0 from J, leaving 9 bases between them. CDR1 is SNHLY, CDR2 FYNNEI, per germline. The CDR3 consists of 13 residues. CDR3 coding DNA: TGTGCCAGCAGCTCCGGGATCTCCTACGAGCAGTACTTC. Translating it yields CASSSGISYEQYF. The whole variable domain, filled in from reference TRBV2 and TRBJ2-7, reads EPEVTQTPSHQVTQMGQEVILRCVPISNHLYFYWYRQILGQKVEFLVSFYNNEISEKSEIFDDQFSVERPDGSNFTLKIRSTKLEDSAMYFCASSSGISYEQYFGPGTRLTVT.

This clone ranks as medium-sized (0.01 to 0.1%). V is TRBV11-2 and J is TRBJ2-2, with TRBD1 matching over 8 bases. J lost 4 bases, V lost 3 bases, and 1 base had no gene match. Germline V gives CDR1 SGHAT, CDR2 FQNNGV. This CDR3 is built from 14 residues. The CDR3 loop is CASSLTGVTGELFF. CDR3 sequence (DNA): TGTGCCAGCAGCTTGACAGGGGTCACCGGGGAGCTGTTTTTT.

The chain uses TRBV27 and TRBJ2-2; 13 nucleotides align to TRBD2. This CDR3 contains 16 residues. Germline CDR1 MNHEY, CDR2 SMNVEV (reference sequence). V was clipped by 8 bases and J by 7 bases; unmatched bases: 10. As DNA, the CDR3 is TGTGCCAGCCACTCGGGACTAGCGGGATACGGCGGGGAGCTGTTTTTT. Encoded protein: CASHSGLAGYGGELFF.